One sample yielded the 29 T cell receptor beta chains listed below, sequenced in a study of cytomegalovirus exposure and HLA in healthy donors. The data were produced by immunoSEQ multiplex PCR, yet TCRdb's version contains in-frame clones alone and is incomplete. The data hold 55,000 to 75,000 clones, with about 92% observed a single time. Sample: PBMCs. Receptors were obtained from a man between 18 and 29 years old in good health and CMV-seropositive.

This clone appeared a single time. The chain carries TRBV27 and TRBJ2-4, with no clear D. The CDR3 spans 13 residues. V dropped 3 bases and J dropped 3 bases, with 6 bases sitting between them. CDR1 MNHEY and CDR2 SMNVEV come from the germline V gene (reference sequence). The CDR3 bases are TGTGCCAGCAGTTTGGGCAGCAAAAACATTCAGTACTTC. It is translated as CASSLGSKNIQYF.

This clone has just one count. The gene calls are TRBV5-1 and TRBJ1-3, with 8 bases identical to TRBD1. The length of the CDR3 is 15 residues. Germline V gene data show CDR1 as SGHRS and CDR2 as YFSETQ. V lost 4 bases, J lost 0 bases, and 3 bases stayed unmatched. The CDR3 spells CASSRDRSSGNTIYF. The DNA of the CDR3 is TGCGCCAGCAGCCGGGACAGGAGCTCTGGAAACACCATATATTTT.

V and J are TRBV28 and TRBJ2-2; 10 bases line up with TRBD1. Germline V lookup: CDR1 MDHEN, CDR2 SYDVKM. The CDR3 has 17 residues. The junction had 11 bases not matched to a gene; V was cut back by 7 bases and J by 3 bases. The CDR3 loop reads CASIPFSGQGYTGELFF. The CDR3 nucleotides are TGTGCCAGCATTCCTTTTTCGGGACAGGGGTACACCGGGGAGCTGTTTTTT.

The V gene is TRBV6-4, the J gene TRBJ2-3; 10 bases are a match to TRBD2. The CDR3 is 13 amino acids. The V gene's germline CDR1 is MRHNA and CDR2 SNTAGT. The V segment lost 4 bases and the J segment 5 bases; nucleotides outside the gene matches: 0. The CDR3: CASSASGRDTQYF. The DNA for the CDR3 is TGTGCCAGCAGTGCTAGCGGGAGAGATACGCAGTATTTT.

The rearrangement joins TRBV28 to TRBJ1-1; 8 bases match TRBD1. The germline V gene has CDR1 MDHEN and CDR2 SYDVKM. The CDR3 covers 14 residues. The junction had 4 bases not matched to a gene; V was cut back by 2 bases and J by 5 bases. Written as DNA, the CDR3 is TGTGCCAGCAGTTTAGACAGGGGAAGGACTGAAGCTTTCTTT. It specifies CASSLDRGRTEAFF.

The rearrangement links TRBV7-2 to TRBJ2-3, with a weak D call TRBD1 (5 bases). This CDR3 is 13 amino acids long. In germline, CDR1 is SGHTA, CDR2 FQGNSA. Trimming took 1 base from V and 13 from J, leaving 15 bases between them. The CDR3 DNA is TGTGCCAGCAGCTTAGTGCCGGAGCAGGGAAAGTATTTT. This codes for CASSLVPEQGKYF. Supplemented by reference TRBV7-2 and TRBJ2-3, the full variable domain reads GAGVSQSPSNKVTEKGKDVELRCDPISGHTALYWYRQSLGQGLEFLIYFQGNSAPDKSGLPSDRFSAERTGGSVSTLTIQRTQQEDSAVYLCASSLVPEQGKYFGPGTRLTVL.

This chain joins TRBV9 and TRBJ2-1; 10 bases line up with TRBD1. The germline CDR1 and CDR2 sequences are SGDLS and YYNGEE. After removal of 5 bases from V and 13 bases from J, the junction contained 9 bases not matched to a gene. The length of the CDR3 is 13 residues. CDR3 bases: TGTGCCAGCAGTCCTGGGACAGGGGAAGTTCAGTTCTTC. Encoded protein: CASSPGTGEVQFF.

The chain uses TRBV6-1 and TRBJ1-4; the D gene is possibly TRBD1 (5 bases). Between the trimmed V and J ends, which lost 3 bases and 5 bases, there was a span of 22 bases. Germline V gene data show CDR1 as MNHNS and CDR2 as SASEGT. The CDR3 extends over 18 amino acids. In nucleotides, the CDR3 is TGTGCCAGCAGTGAGGGTGACAGCCTCCTTAATTTAAATGAAAAACTGTTTTTT. Amino acids: CASSEGDSLLNLNEKLFF.

The J gene is TRBJ1-4, the V gene TRBV29-1; possible D gene TRBD1, 5 bases. Germline-derived CDR1 and CDR2 are SQVTM and ANQGSEA. There are 12 residues in the CDR3. V gave up 6 bases and J gave up 8 bases, with 13 bases separating them. The CDR3, as DNA: TGCAGCGTCAAAGGAGGGGAGGAAAAACTGTTTTTT. Its protein is CSVKGGEEKLFF.

The J gene is TRBJ1-2, the V gene TRBV28; unclear D gene. V lost 4 bases to trimming and J lost 8 bases, with 11 bases between them. From germline, CDR1 is MDHEN and CDR2 SYDVKM. CDR3 length: 12 amino acids. The CDR3 bases are TGTGCCAGCAGTTCCCCGGGTTGGGGCTACACCTTC. Encoded protein: CASSSPGWGYTF.

The chain carries TRBV4-1 and TRBJ1-3; D possibly corresponds to TRBD1 (5 bases). Germline CDR1 and CDR2: MGHRA and YSYEKL. The CDR3 loop spans 15 amino acids. V lost 0 bases and J lost 2, with 8 bases in between. The CDR3 spells CASSQDSRAGNTIYF. CDR3 sequence (DNA): TGCGCCAGCAGCCAAGATAGCAGGGCTGGAAACACCATATATTTT.

The chain carries TRBV10-3 and TRBJ2-7; 11 bases match TRBD2. V dropped 0 bases and J dropped 5; count of bases not matched to a gene: 0. This CDR3 spans 14 amino acids. Germline V CDR1 and CDR2: ENHRY, SYGVKD. CDR3 bases: TGTGCCATCAGTGAGTCGACTAGCGGGAACGAGCAGTACTTC. Translated: CAISESTSGNEQYF.

The chain joins TRBV7-8 to TRBJ1-2, with D possibly matching TRBD1 (5 bases). The germline V gene has CDR1 SGHVS and CDR2 FQNEAQ. V was trimmed by 1 base and J by 4 bases, leaving 10 bases between them. The CDR3 runs to 14 residues. The CDR3 nucleotides read TGTGCCAGCAGCTTAGACCAGGGTTTCTATGGCTACACCTTC. Protein sequence: CASSLDQGFYGYTF.

This chain links TRBV5-5 with TRBJ2-2; 9 nucleotides match TRBD2. V was clipped by 0 bases and J by 7 bases; unmatched bases: 7. Germline CDR1 SGHKS, CDR2 YYEKEE (reference sequence). This CDR3 has 16 amino acids. The CDR3 DNA follows: TGTGCCAGCAGCTTGGGACTAGCGGAGGGGGTCGGGGAGCTGTTTTTT. It encodes CASSLGLAEGVGELFF.

This sequence joins TRBV10-3 and TRBJ2-7; no clear D gene. V was trimmed by 6 bases and J by 3 bases, leaving 15 bases between them. In germline, CDR1 is ENHRY, CDR2 SYGVKD. This CDR3 has 14 amino acids. The CDR3 is CAISRRSPSYEQYF. CDR3 bases: TGTGCCATCAGCAGACGGAGTCCCAGCTACGAGCAGTACTTC.

The rearrangement links TRBV2 to TRBJ2-7, with TRBD1 identical over 8 bases. J lost 5 bases, V lost 1 base, and 7 bases had no gene match. The CDR3 runs to 15 residues. Germline V gene sequence: CDR1 SNHLY, CDR2 FYNNEI. The CDR3 sequence is CASSEVRQGTHEQYF. The CDR3 DNA sequence: TGTGCCAGCAGTGAAGTCCGACAGGGGACCCACGAGCAGTACTTC. Using reference TRBV2 and TRBJ2-7 for the parts outside the CDR3, the full variable domain is EPEVTQTPSHQVTQMGQEVILRCVPISNHLYFYWYRQILGQKVEFLVSFYNNEISEKSEIFDDQFSVERPDGSNFTLKIRSTKLEDSAMYFCASSEVRQGTHEQYFGPGTRLTVT.

This chain links TRBV7-9 with TRBJ2-7; 7 bases are shared with TRBD2. There are 15 residues in the CDR3. CDR1 and CDR2 from the germline V gene are SEHNR and FQNEAQ (reference sequence). J gave up 3 bases and V 4 bases, and 9 bases lay outside the gene matches. The CDR3 reads CASSSLRSSGYEQYF. In DNA form, the CDR3 reads TGTGCCAGCAGCTCCTTAAGGTCTAGCGGCTACGAGCAGTACTTC.

Comment on this clone: At one of its ends the junction is not consistent with the germline gene, which may arise from a read error. This sequence joins TRBV6-5 and TRBJ2-7; D remains unclear. The CDR3 is 13 residues long. The V gene's germline CDR1 is MNHEY and CDR2 SVGAGI. This chain's CDR3 is CASSYSGSSEQYF. The CDR3 DNA sequence: TGTGCCAGCAGTTACTCTGGCTCCTCCGAGCAGTACTTC.

This sequence joins TRBV7-6 and TRBJ1-5; a possible D gene is TRBD1 (6 bases). This CDR3 has 15 amino acids. Trimming removed 5 bases from V and 2 bases from J, with 13 bases in between. Germline values: CDR1 SGHVS, CDR2 FNYEAQ. The CDR3 sequence: CASSLGGAGNQPQHF. The CDR3 nucleotides read TGTGCCAGCAGCCTCGGGGGGGCTGGCAATCAGCCCCAGCATTTT. The complete variable domain, with remaining parts taken from reference TRBV7-6 and TRBJ1-5, reads GAGVSQSPRYKVTKRGQDVALRCDPISGHVSLYWYRQALGQGPEFLTYFNYEAQQDKSGLPNDRFSAERPEGSISTLTIQRTEQRDSAMYRCASSLGGAGNQPQHFGDGTRLSIL.

The chain couples TRBV6-1 to TRBJ2-7; TRBD1 aligns across 8 bases. Germline CDR1 is MNHNS and CDR2 is SASEGT. CDR3 length equals 15 residues. Trimming took 1 base from V and 6 from J; bases not matched to a gene: 8. The CDR3, as DNA: TGTGCCAGCAGTGAAGTCGCAGGGGGCGGGATCGAGCAGTACTTC. This encodes CASSEVAGGGIEQYF.

For this clone: One end of the junction does not line up with germline, which may come from a read error. The chain recombines TRBV7-7 with TRBJ2-7, with 8 bases aligning to TRBD1. CDR3 length: 15 amino acids. In germline, CDR1 is SSHAT, CDR2 FNYEAQ (reference sequence). The CDR3 DNA sequence: TGTGCTAGCAGCTTAGCGCTCGGACAGGGCTACGAGCAGTACTTC. Protein product: CASSLALGQGYEQYF.

This clone came up once. In nucleotides, the CDR3 is TGTGCCAGTAGTATGGGGACAGGGTTTAATCAGCCCCAGCATTTT. Its protein is CASSMGTGFNQPQHF. V and J are TRBV19 and TRBJ1-5; 9 nucleotides match TRBD1. The trim removed 3 bases at V and 4 bases at J, leaving 4 bases unmatched. This CDR3 contains 15 residues. Per germline, CDR1 LNHDA and CDR2 SQIVND (reference sequence).

V usage is TRBV27 and J usage is TRBJ2-1; 9 bases agree with TRBD1. Germline lookup yields CDR1 MNHEY and CDR2 SMNVEV (reference sequence). The CDR3 extends over 14 amino acids. V was pared by 5 bases and J by 9 bases, with 8 bases of the junction left unmatched. The CDR3 here is CASSVGGGQGEQFF. CDR3 sequence (DNA): TGTGCCAGCAGTGTTGGCGGGGGACAGGGTGAGCAGTTCTTC.

This clone was recorded once. The chain joins TRBV15 to TRBJ2-1; 8 nucleotides line up with TRBD2. Trimming took 1 base from V and 3 from J; bases not matched to a gene: 5. Germline CDR1 and CDR2: LNHNV and YYDKDF (reference sequence). There are 16 residues in the CDR3. CDR3 in amino acids: CATSRVSLAGYNEQFF. As DNA, the CDR3 is TGTGCCACCAGCAGAGTCTCGCTAGCGGGCTACAATGAGCAGTTCTTC.

The chain has TRBV4-1 and TRBJ1-3; no reliable D call. V lost 3 bases and J 0 bases, leaving 12 bases between the germline ends. Germline V gene lookup returns CDR1 MGHRA and CDR2 YSYEKL. The CDR3 runs to 16 residues. The CDR3 region has the DNA TGCGCCAGCAGCCACGTTGTCCAGTACTCTGGAAACACCATATATTTT. Translation: CASSHVVQYSGNTIYF.

This chain uses TRBV19 with TRBJ2-1; TRBD2 aligns across 8 bases. The CDR3 has 17 amino acids. V lost 3 bases, J lost 5 bases, and 12 bases stayed unmatched. Germline CDR1 reads LNHDA; CDR2 reads SQIVND (reference sequence). CDR3 amino acids: CASSIQGVAGPNNEQFF. In nucleotides, the CDR3 is TGTGCCAGTAGTATTCAGGGAGTAGCGGGACCGAACAATGAGCAGTTCTTC.

This clone was seen a handful of times. The chain links TRBV7-8 to TRBJ1-3; 8 nucleotides line up with TRBD1. Germline V gene lookup returns CDR1 SGHVS and CDR2 FQNEAQ. V shed 0 bases, J shed 1 base, and the junction held 5 bases outside the gene matches. The CDR3 length is 17 residues. CDR3 protein: CASSLAQGALSGNTIYF. The CDR3 DNA is TGTGCCAGCAGCTTAGCGCAGGGGGCTTTATCTGGAAACACCATATATTTT.

This rearrangement joins TRBV4-1 to TRBJ2-7, with 7 bases identical to TRBD1. V lost 1 base, J lost 0 bases, and 12 bases stayed unmatched. The CDR3 runs to 18 residues. Germline CDR1 and CDR2: MGHRA and YSYEKL. For the CDR3, the DNA is TGCGCCAGCAGCCAAGTTAGAGCAGGGGGATTCTTCTCCTACGAGCAGTACTTC. This codes for CASSQVRAGGFFSYEQYF.

This chain uses TRBV19 with TRBJ2-7; possible D gene TRBD2, 7 bases. The CDR3 sequence is 18 residues long. Trimming removed 3 bases from V and 7 bases from J, with 28 bases in between. Germline V gives CDR1 LNHDA, CDR2 SQIVND (reference sequence). The chain's CDR3 is CASSMSPSAGEIRGEQYF. CDR3 coding DNA: TGTGCCAGTAGTATGTCCCCCTCGGCGGGGGAAATAAGGGGGGAGCAGTACTTC.